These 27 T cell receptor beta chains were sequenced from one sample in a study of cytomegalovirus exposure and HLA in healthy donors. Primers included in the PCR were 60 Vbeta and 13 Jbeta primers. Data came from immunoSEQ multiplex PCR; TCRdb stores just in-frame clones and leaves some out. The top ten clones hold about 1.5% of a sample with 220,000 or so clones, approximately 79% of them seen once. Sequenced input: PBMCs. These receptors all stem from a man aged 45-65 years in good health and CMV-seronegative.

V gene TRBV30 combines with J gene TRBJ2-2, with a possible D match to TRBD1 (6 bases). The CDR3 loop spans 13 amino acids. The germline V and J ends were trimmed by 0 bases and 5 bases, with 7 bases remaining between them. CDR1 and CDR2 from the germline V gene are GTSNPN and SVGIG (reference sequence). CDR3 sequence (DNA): TGTGCCTGGAGTGTAAGGGGGACCGGGGAGCTGTTTTTT. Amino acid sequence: CAWSVRGTGELFF.

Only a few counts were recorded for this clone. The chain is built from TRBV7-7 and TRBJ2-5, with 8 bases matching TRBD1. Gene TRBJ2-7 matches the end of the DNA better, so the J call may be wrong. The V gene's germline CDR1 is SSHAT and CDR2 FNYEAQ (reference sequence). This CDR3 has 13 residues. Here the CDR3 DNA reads TGTGCCAGCAGCTTTAAACAGGGGGACGAGCAGTACTTC. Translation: CASSFKQGDEQYF.

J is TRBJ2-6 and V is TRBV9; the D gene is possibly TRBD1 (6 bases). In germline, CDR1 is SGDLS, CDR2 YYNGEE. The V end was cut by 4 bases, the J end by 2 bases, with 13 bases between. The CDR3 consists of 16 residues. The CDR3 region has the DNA TGTGCCAGCAGCATCTCAGGGGTAACTGGGGCCAACGTCCTGACTTTC. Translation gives CASSISGVTGANVLTF.

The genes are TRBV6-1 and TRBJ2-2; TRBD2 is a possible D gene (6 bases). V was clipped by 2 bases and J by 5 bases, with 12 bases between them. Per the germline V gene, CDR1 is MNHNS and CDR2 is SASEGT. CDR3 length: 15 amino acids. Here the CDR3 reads CASSEMASATGELFF. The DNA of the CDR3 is TGTGCCAGCAGTGAAATGGCTAGCGCTACCGGGGAGCTGTTTTTT.

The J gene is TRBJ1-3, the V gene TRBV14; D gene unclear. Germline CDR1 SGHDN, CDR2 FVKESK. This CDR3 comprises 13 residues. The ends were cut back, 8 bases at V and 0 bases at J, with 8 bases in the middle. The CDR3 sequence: CASEGTSGNTIYF. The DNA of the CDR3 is TGTGCCAGCGAGGGCACCTCTGGAAACACCATATATTTT.

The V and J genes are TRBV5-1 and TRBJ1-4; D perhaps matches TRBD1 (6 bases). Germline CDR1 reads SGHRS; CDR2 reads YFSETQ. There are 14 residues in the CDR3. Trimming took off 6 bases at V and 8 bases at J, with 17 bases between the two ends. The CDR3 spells CASTRTAGGEKLFF. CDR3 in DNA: TGCGCCAGCACCCGGACAGCGGGGGGAGAAAAACTGTTTTTT. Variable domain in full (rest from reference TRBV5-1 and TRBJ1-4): KAGVTQTPRYLIKTRGQQVTLSCSPISGHRSVSWYQQTPGQGLQFLFEYFSETQRNKGNFPGRFSGRQFSNSRSEMNVSTLELGDSALYLCASTRTAGGEKLFFGSGTQLSVL.

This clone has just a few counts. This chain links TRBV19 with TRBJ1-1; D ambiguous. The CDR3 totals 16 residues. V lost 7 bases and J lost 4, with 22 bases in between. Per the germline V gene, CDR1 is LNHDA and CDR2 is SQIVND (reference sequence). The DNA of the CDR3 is TGTGCCAGTACCCCCAGGTTCGGGGAAGGAAGCACTGAAGCTTTCTTT. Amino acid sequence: CASTPRFGEGSTEAFF.

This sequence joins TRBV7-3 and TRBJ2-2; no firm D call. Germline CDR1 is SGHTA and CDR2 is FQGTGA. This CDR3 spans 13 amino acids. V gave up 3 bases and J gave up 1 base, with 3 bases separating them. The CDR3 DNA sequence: TGTGCCAGCAGCTTGCGGAACACCGGGGAGCTGTTTTTT. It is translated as CASSLRNTGELFF.

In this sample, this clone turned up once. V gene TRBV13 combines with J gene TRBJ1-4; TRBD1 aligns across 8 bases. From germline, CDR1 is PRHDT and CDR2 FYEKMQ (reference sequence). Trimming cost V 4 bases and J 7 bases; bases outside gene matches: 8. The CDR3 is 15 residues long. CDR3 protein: CASSSSDRAGEKLFF. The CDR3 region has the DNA TGTGCCAGCAGCTCCTCGGACAGGGCGGGTGAAAAACTGTTTTTT.

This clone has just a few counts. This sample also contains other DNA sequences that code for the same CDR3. As DNA, the CDR3 is TGTGCCAGCAATCGGGACTCCATGAACACTGAAGCTTTCTTT. Translation gives CASNRDSMNTEAFF. The chain uses TRBV27 and TRBJ1-1; a weak D match, TRBD1 (5 bases). The germline V gene encodes CDR1 MNHEY and CDR2 SMNVEV (reference sequence). The CDR3 loop spans 14 amino acids. Trimming cost V 7 bases and J 0 bases, with 12 bases left between them.

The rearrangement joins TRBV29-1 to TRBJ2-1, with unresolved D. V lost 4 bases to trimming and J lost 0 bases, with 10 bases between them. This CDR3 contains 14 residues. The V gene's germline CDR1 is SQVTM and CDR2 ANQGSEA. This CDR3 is CSVGFLSSYNEQFF. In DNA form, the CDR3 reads TGCAGCGTTGGGTTCCTTAGCTCCTACAATGAGCAGTTCTTC.

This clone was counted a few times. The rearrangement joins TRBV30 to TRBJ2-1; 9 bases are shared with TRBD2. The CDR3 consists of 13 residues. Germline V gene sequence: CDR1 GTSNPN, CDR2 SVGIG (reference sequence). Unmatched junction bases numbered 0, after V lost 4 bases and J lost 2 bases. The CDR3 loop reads CAWTSGAYNEQFF. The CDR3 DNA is TGTGCCTGGACTAGCGGGGCCTACAATGAGCAGTTCTTC.

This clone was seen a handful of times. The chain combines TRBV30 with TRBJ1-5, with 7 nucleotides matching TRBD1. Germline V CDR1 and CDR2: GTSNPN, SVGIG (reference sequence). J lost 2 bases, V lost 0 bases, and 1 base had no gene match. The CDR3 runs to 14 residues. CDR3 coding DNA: TGTGCCTGGAGTGTGGGGACAGGCAATCAGCCCCAGCATTTT. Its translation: CAWSVGTGNQPQHF.

CDR3 nucleotides: TGTGCCTGGAGTCAGAACGCTGTTACGCAGTATTTT. This sequence encodes CAWSQNAVTQYF. The V and J genes are TRBV30 and TRBJ2-3; D unclear. The CDR3 loop spans 12 amino acids. The V end lost 2 bases, the J end lost 8 bases, and 11 bases lay between the germline ends. Germline V gives CDR1 GTSNPN, CDR2 SVGIG (reference sequence).

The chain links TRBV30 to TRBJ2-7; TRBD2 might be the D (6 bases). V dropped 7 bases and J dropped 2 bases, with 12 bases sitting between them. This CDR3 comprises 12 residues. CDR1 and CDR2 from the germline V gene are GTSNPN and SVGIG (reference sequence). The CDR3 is CALKKRAYEQYF. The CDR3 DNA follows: TGTGCCTTGAAGAAGCGGGCCTACGAGCAGTACTTC.

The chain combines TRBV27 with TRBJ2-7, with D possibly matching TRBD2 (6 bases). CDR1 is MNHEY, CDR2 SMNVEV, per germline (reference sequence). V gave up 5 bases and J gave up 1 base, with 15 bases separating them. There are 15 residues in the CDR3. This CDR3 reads CASSGGTYKSYEQYF. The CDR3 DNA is TGTGCCAGCAGTGGCGGGACTTATAAATCCTACGAGCAGTACTTC.

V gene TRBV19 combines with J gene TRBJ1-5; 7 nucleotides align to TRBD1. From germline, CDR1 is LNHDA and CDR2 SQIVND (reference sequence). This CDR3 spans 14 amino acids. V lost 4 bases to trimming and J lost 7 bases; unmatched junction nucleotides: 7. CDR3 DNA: TGTGCCAGTAGTACCACGACAGGGCCCCAGCCCCAGCATTTT. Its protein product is CASSTTTGPQPQHF.

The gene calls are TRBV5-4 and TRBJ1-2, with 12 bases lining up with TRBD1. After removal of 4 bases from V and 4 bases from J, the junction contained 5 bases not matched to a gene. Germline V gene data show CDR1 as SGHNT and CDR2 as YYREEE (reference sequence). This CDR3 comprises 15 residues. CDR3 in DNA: TGTGCCAGCAGCCAAGGGACAGGGGGCCTCTATGGCTACACCTTC. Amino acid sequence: CASSQGTGGLYGYTF.

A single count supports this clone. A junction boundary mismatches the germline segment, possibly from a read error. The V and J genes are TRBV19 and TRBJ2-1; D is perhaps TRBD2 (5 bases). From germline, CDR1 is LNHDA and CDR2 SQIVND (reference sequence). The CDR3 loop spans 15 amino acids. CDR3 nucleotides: TGTGCTAGTAGTATCGGCGGGCCGACCTGGGAGGAGCAGTTCTTC. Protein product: CASSIGGPTWEEQFF.

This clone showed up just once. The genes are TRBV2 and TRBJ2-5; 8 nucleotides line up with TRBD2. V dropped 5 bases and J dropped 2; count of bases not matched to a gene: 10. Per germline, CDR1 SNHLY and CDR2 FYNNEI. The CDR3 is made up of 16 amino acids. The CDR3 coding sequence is TGTGCCAGCAGTATCACTAGCGGAGTCCCACAAGAGACCCAGTACTTC. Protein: CASSITSGVPQETQYF.

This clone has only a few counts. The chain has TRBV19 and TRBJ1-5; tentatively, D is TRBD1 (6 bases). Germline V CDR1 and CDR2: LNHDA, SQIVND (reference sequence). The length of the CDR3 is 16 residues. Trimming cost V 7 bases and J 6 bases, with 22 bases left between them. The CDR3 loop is CASKAGESTRSQPQHF. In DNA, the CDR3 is TGTGCCAGTAAGGCAGGGGAATCAACCCGGAGTCAGCCCCAGCATTTT.

In DNA form, the CDR3 reads TGTGCCTGGAAACCCCGGACTAGCTTACGTCTCTACAATGAGCAGTTCTTC. Its translation: CAWKPRTSLRLYNEQFF. J is TRBJ2-1 and V is TRBV30; TRBD2 aligns across 8 bases. The length of the CDR3 is 17 residues. Trimming took 4 bases from V and 3 from J; bases not matched to a gene: 14. Germline V gene data show CDR1 as GTSNPN and CDR2 as SVGIG (reference sequence).

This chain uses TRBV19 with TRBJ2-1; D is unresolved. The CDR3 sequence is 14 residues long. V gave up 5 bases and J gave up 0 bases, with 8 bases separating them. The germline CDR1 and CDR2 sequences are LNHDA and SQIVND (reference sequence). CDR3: CASSFDTSYNEQFF. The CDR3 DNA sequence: TGTGCCAGTAGTTTCGACACCTCCTACAATGAGCAGTTCTTC.

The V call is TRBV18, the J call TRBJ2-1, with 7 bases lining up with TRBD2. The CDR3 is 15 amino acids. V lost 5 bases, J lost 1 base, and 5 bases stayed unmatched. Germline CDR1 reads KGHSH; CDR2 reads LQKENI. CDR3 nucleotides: TGTGCCAGCTCAAACCGGGACTATTCCTACAATGAGCAGTTCTTC. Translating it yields CASSNRDYSYNEQFF.

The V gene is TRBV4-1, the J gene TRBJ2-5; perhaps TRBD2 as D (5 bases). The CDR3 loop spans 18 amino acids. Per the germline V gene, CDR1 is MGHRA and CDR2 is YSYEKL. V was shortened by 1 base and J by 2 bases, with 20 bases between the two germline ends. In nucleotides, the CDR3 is TGCGCCAGCAGCCAAGCGTTAGGACGAACCGGGGTGCAAGAGACCCAGTACTTC. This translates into CASSQALGRTGVQETQYF.

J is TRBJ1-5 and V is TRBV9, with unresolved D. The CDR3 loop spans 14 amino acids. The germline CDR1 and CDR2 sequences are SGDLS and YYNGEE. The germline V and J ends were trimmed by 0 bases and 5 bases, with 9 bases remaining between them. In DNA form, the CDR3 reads TGTGCCAGCAGCGTAGGTAACGAGGATCAGCCCCAGCATTTT. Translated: CASSVGNEDQPQHF.

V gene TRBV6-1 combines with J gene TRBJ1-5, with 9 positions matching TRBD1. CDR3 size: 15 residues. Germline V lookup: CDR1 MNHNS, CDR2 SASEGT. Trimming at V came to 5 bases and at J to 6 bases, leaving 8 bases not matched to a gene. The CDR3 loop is CASSSGTGFGQPQHF. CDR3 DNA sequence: TGTGCCAGCAGTTCCGGGACAGGGTTTGGTCAGCCCCAGCATTTT.